A selection of T cell receptor beta chains follows, all from one sample in a study of T-cell memory formation after mild COVID-19. MiXCR, run by TCRdb on the 5' RACE reads, gives a single entry per CDR3 protein. The table records hundreds of thousands of distinct CDR3 sequences, approximately 16% of them present only once. The material sequenced was PBMCs or a T cell subset sorted from them (not recorded which). Every receptor here comes from a man younger than 35 who had mild COVID-19 (a few samples of this study predate the infection). Cell type and time point are not known. Both conserved end residues are part of each CDR3. A D gene is named only where the DNA matches it firmly. Not every row has a clone size; where given, it reads once, few, many or a size class.

V	J	D	size	length	CDR3	DNA
TRBV12-3/TRBV12-4	TRBJ2-2	NA	NA	15	CASFPGRWNTGELFF	TGTGCCAGCTTCCCGGGCAGGTGGAACACCGGGGAGCTGTTTTTT
TRBV7-2	TRBJ2-5	NA	few	14	CASSPVTIQETQYF	TGTGCCAGCAGCCCCGTGACTATTCAAGAGACCCAGTACTTC
TRBV4-1	TRBJ2-3	TRBD2	NA	19	CASSQALVGAGGNTDTQYF	TGCGCCAGCAGCCAAGCCCTAGTGGGAGCGGGGGGGAACACAGATACGCAGTATTTT
TRBV15	TRBJ1-6	NA	NA	15	CATSRTSGYNSPLHF	TGTGCCACCAGCAGGACGTCTGGTTATAATTCACCCCTCCACTTT
TRBV28	TRBJ2-1	NA	NA	14	CASSSQGSYNEQFF	TGTGCCAGCAGTTCACAGGGTTCCTACAATGAGCAGTTCTTC
TRBV12-3/TRBV12-4	TRBJ2-5	NA	many	13	CASSLGREETQYF	TGTGCCAGCAGCTTGGGTAGGGAGGAGACCCAGTACTTC
TRBV12-3/TRBV12-4	TRBJ2-5	TRBD2	NA	14	CASSQGQRGETQYF	TGTGCCAGCAGTCAGGGCCAGCGGGGGGAGACCCAGTACTTC
TRBV3-2	TRBJ1-2	NA	few	10	CASSQFGYTF	TGTGCCAGCAGCCAATTTGGCTACACCTTC
TRBV7-2	TRBJ2-5	NA	NA	15	CASSLAHRRGETQYF	TGTGCCAGCAGCTTAGCGCATCGGAGGGGAGAGACCCAGTACTTC
TRBV20-1	TRBJ1-6	NA	few	9	CSAISPLHF	TGCAGTGCTATCTCACCCCTCCACTTT
TRBV7-9	TRBJ2-7	TRBD1	NA	16	CASSLGGTGQSYEQYF	TGTGCCAGCAGCTTAGGGGGGACAGGGCAATCCTACGAGCAGTACTTC
TRBV6-6	TRBJ1-1	NA	few	12	CASSFGAPAAFF	TGTGCCAGCAGTTTCGGAGCCCCCGCAGCTTTCTTT
TRBV5-4	TRBJ2-1	NA	NA	17	CASNAGRSLSSYNGQFF	TGTGCCAGCAACGCGGGCAGGAGCCTGAGCTCCTACAATGGGCAGTTCTTC
TRBV4-2	TRBJ2-3	NA	few	13	CASSGQGGDTQYF	TGTGCCAGCAGCGGTCAGGGAGGAGATACGCAGTATTTT
TRBV7-2	TRBJ2-3	NA	few	14	CASSLYRDTDTQYF	TGTGCCAGCAGCTTATACAGGGACACAGATACGCAGTATTTT
TRBV4-3	TRBJ1-6	NA	few	13	CASSQIVGSPLHF	TGCGCCAGCAGCCAAATAGTGGGTTCACCCCTCCACTTT
TRBV5-1	TRBJ2-1	NA	NA	16	CASSTAWGMDSSEQFF	TGCGCCAGCAGCACCGCTTGGGGAATGGACTCTAGTGAGCAGTTCTTC
TRBV7-2	TRBJ1-6	NA	many	16	CASRMAGTTYNSPLHF	TGTGCCAGCCGCATGGCCGGGACAACCTATAATTCACCCCTCCACTTT
TRBV3-1	TRBJ1-4	NA	NA	13	CASSQVRGEKLFF	TGTGCCAGCAGCCAAGTTAGAGGTGAAAAACTGTTTTTT
TRBV4-1	TRBJ2-3	NA	NA	12	CASSPPMDTQYF	TGCGCCAGCAGCCCGCCCATGGATACGCAGTATTTT
TRBV2	TRBJ2-3	TRBD2	NA	19	CASSEHTSGGPRGTDTQYF	TGTGCCAGCAGTGAACACACTAGCGGGGGGCCCAGGGGCACAGATACGCAGTATTTT
TRBV3-1	TRBJ2-5	TRBD2	NA	17	CASSQVLAGQLQETQYF	TGTGCCAGCAGCCAAGTCCTAGCGGGCCAACTTCAAGAGACCCAGTACTTC
TRBV7-2	TRBJ2-1	NA	NA	14	CASSLLYRAGEQFF	TGTGCCAGCAGCTTACTCTACAGGGCTGGTGAGCAGTTCTTC
TRBV4-1	TRBJ1-5	NA	once	16	CASSPDLSAANQPQHF	TGCGCCAGCAGCCCCGACCTCTCCGCGGCAAATCAGCCCCAGCATTTT
TRBV5-1	TRBJ2-5	TRBD2	few	15	CASGLGLATGETQYF	TGCGCCAGCGGATTGGGACTAGCGACGGGAGAGACCCAGTACTTC
TRBV15	TRBJ2-2	TRBD1	NA	17	CATTEYRGFQNTGELFF	TGTGCCACCACCGAGTACAGGGGCTTTCAGAACACCGGGGAGCTGTTTTTT
TRBV4-3	TRBJ1-5	TRBD1	NA	15	CASSQGGGSNQPQHF	TGCGCCAGCAGCCAAGGAGGGGGCTCCAATCAGCCCCAGCATTTT
TRBV7-3	TRBJ2-1	TRBD2	many	16	CASSSLSGGVYNEQFF	TGTGCCAGCAGCTCCCTTTCCGGGGGGGTATACAATGAGCAGTTCTTC
TRBV20-1	TRBJ2-7	TRBD2	few	14	CSATGTSATYEQYF	TGCAGTGCTACCGGGACTAGCGCTACCTACGAGCAGTACTTC
TRBV5-6	TRBJ2-6	NA	NA	17	CAPSLGPMSSGANVLTF	TGTGCCCCAAGCTTAGGACCAATGAGCTCTGGGGCCAACGTCCTGACTTTC
TRBV5-1	TRBJ2-7	NA	many	15	CASSETGLRSYEQYF	TGCGCCAGCTCGGAAACGGGACTCCGCTCCTACGAGCAGTACTTC
TRBV25-1	TRBJ1-2	NA	NA	13	CASSEGLDYGYTF	TGTGCCAGCAGTGAGGGACTTGACTATGGCTACACCTTC
TRBV4-3	TRBJ1-2	NA	NA	16	CASSISYRAPDYGYTF	TGCGCCAGCAGCATATCGTACAGGGCCCCTGACTATGGCTACACCTTC
TRBV5-1	TRBJ2-7	TRBD2	NA	15	CASSDGGGASYEQYF	TGCGCCAGCAGCGACGGCGGGGGGGCCTCCTACGAGCAGTACTTC
TRBV12-3/TRBV12-4	TRBJ1-3	NA	NA	14	CASSPVDPGNTIYF	TGTGCCAGCAGCCCGGTCGACCCAGGAAACACCATATATTTT
TRBV7-2	TRBJ2-5	TRBD2	few	14	CASSHGLAGETQYF	TGTGCCAGCAGCCACGGACTAGCGGGGGAGACCCAGTACTTC
TRBV11-1	TRBJ2-1	TRBD1	many	15	CASSQQGARYNEQFF	TGTGCCAGCAGCCAACAGGGGGCGCGTTACAATGAGCAGTTCTTC
TRBV12-3/TRBV12-4	TRBJ2-1	NA	NA	12	CASSAGWNEQFF	TGTGCCAGCAGCGCCGGGTGGAATGAGCAGTTCTTC
TRBV20-1	TRBJ2-7	TRBD2	NA	15	CSARNSGGSSYEQYF	TGCAGTGCTAGAAATAGCGGGGGGAGCTCCTACGAGCAGTACTTC
TRBV11-2	TRBJ2-5	TRBD1	NA	16	CASSARTGGPPETQYF	TGTGCCAGCAGCGCAAGGACAGGGGGTCCCCCAGAGACCCAGTACTTC
TRBV5-1	TRBJ2-3	TRBD2	NA	18	CASSSSTTSGGLTDTQYF	TGCGCCAGCAGCTCCTCGACGACTAGCGGGGGTCTCACAGATACGCAGTATTTT
TRBV6-2/TRBV6-3	TRBJ1-5	TRBD1	NA	19	CASSSPLQGGSHYNQPQHF	TGTGCCAGCAGTTCTCCACTCCAGGGGGGATCCCATTACAATCAGCCCCAGCATTTT
TRBV20-1	TRBJ1-1	NA	many	15	CSARDPQGSYTEAFF	TGCAGTGCTAGAGATCCGCAGGGTTCGTACACTGAAGCTTTCTTT
TRBV12-3/TRBV12-4	TRBJ2-2	TRBD2	many	14	CASRNSGGSGELFF	TGTGCCAGCAGGAATAGCGGGGGGTCCGGGGAGCTGTTTTTT
TRBV19	TRBJ2-3	NA	few	14	CASSIRTGTDTQYF	TGTGCCAGTAGTATAAGGACTGGCACAGATACGCAGTATTTT
TRBV11-2	TRBJ2-4	NA	few	12	CASSGSGLSSHF	TGTGCCAGCAGCGGGTCGGGACTCAGTTCGCACTTC
TRBV29-1	TRBJ2-2	TRBD2	few	14	CSTQGGGNTGELFF	TGCAGCACCCAGGGCGGGGGGAACACCGGGGAGCTGTTTTTT
TRBV27	TRBJ1-4	NA	few	14	CASSLVGGEEKLFF	TGTGCCAGCAGTTTAGTCGGGGGCGAAGAAAAACTGTTTTTT
TRBV6-2/TRBV6-3	TRBJ1-2	NA	few	15	CASARYRSTNYGYTF	TGTGCCAGCGCCCGGTACAGGAGTACTAACTATGGCTACACCTTC
TRBV7-6	TRBJ2-5	NA	NA	14	CASSQDPAKETQYF	TGTGCCAGCAGCCAAGACCCAGCCAAGGAGACCCAGTACTTC